Sequencing of this T cell receptor beta chain was carried out in a study of blood T cell repertoires in COVID-19 (TCRdb year 2020). Context from the whole study: The collaborator samples originated in the United States, Italy and Spain and spanned the acute and convalescent phases of COVID-19. The material from the prospective study consisted of cDNA or gDNA derived from T cells, B-cell-depleted T cells, or PBMCs. Where available, HLA class I and class II types were taken from metadata supplied by the sample provider and were not determined by assay-based typing. The repertoires were released in a freely available public database intended as a resource for research on the immune response to SARS-CoV-2. The dataset comprised deeply sampled blood TCRbeta repertoires from subjects exposed to, actively infected with, or recovered from COVID-19. Samples were obtained from the ongoing ImmuneRACE study (first 160 participants) and from over 1,000 subjects provided by 6 global collaborators. A de-identified subject ID, COVID-19 status, age in years and sex were almost always included in the sample metadata. The research as a whole found: How much clinical and demographic metadata was included differed by source and by participant, and the metadata was provided uncurated.

The collaborating institutions used their own protocols to collect whole blood in K2EDTA tubes. For TCRbeta analysis, collaborator samples were shipped as frozen whole blood, as isolated PBMCs, or as DNA extracted from either sample type. CDR1 and CDR2 were assigned from the germline V gene as SQVTM and ANQGSEA. V lost 6 bases and J lost 4 bases; the stretch between them is 15 bases long. The CDR3 spans 13 residues, from the cysteine through the phenylalanine. The read is trimmed to its CDR3 DNA, 39 bases read in frame from base 1. Of note for this clone: What this receptor recognizes is not known. No much larger clonotype is one base removed from it; base qualities were not supplied.

The immunoSEQ Assay, a bias-controlled multiplex PCR, was used to amplify TCRbeta CDR3 regions from genomic DNA. Per the source publication's procedure: The number of nucleated cells in each sample was estimated from the amplification of reference gene primers within the assay. To quantify the absolute abundance of each unique TCRbeta CDR3 rearrangement, sequence reads were collapsed and filtered. For each sample, productive Simpson clonality was calculated by taking the square root of Simpson's diversity index across productive rearrangements. Here the immuneACCESS table is served through TCRdb, limited to in-frame sequences with V and J called. Missing clones are a known gap in these copies; in checked studies unresolved V genes cover under half, and the rest lacks a known reason. The D gene and trimming were derived from the DNA, and the V and J assignments and clone size from that table. This sample gives over 100,000 clones in total; 85% of them show up just once. The top ten hold approximately 1.5% of the sample.

What was sequenced was peripheral blood. The clonotype comes from a man aged 35-49 years with acute or convalescent COVID-19. The sequence is built from TRBV29-1 and TRBJ2-5, with TRBD2 as a weak D call on 5 bases. The CDR3 protein sequence reads: CSVAEAPGETQYF. DNA sequence: TGCAGCGTGGCGGAGGCGCCGGGAGAGACCCAGTACTTC.